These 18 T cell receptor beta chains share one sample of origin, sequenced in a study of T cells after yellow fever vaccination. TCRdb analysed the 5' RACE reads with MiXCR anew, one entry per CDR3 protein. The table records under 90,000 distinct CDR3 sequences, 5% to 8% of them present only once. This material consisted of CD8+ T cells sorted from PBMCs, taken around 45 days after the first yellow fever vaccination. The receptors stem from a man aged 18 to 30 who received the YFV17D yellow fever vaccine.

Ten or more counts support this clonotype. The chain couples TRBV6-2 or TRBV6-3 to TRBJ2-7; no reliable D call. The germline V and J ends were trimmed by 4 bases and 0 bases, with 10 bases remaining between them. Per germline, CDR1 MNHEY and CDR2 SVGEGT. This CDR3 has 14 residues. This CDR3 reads CASSFTDSSYEQYV. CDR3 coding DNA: TGTGCCAGCAGTTTCACAGATAGCTCCTACGAGCAGTACGTC.

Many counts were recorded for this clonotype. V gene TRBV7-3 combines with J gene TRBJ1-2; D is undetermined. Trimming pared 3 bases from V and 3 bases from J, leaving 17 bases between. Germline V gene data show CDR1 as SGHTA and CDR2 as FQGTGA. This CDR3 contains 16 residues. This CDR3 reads CASSLKHVRHYYGYTF. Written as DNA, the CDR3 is TGTGCCAGCAGCTTGAAGCACGTACGCCATTACTATGGCTACACCTTC.

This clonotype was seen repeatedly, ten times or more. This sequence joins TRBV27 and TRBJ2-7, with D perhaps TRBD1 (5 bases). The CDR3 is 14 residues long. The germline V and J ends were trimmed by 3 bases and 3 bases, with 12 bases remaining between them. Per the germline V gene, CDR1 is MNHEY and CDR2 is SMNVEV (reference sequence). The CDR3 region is CASSFRQGLYEQYV. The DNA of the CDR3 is TGTGCCAGCAGTTTTCGGCAGGGCCTCTACGAGCAGTACGTC.

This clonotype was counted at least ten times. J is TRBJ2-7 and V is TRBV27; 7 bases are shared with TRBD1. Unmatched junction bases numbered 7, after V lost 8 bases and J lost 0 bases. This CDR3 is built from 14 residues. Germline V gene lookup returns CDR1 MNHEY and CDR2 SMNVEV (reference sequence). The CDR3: CASSGGVGSYEQYV. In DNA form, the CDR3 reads TGTGCCAGCTCAGGGGGAGTCGGCTCCTACGAGCAGTACGTC.

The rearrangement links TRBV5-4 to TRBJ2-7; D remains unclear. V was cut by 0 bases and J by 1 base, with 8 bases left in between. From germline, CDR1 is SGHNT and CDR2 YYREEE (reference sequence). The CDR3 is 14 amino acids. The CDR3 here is CASSLEGMSYEQYF. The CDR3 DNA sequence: TGTGCCAGCAGCTTGGAGGGAATGTCCTACGAGCAGTACTTC.

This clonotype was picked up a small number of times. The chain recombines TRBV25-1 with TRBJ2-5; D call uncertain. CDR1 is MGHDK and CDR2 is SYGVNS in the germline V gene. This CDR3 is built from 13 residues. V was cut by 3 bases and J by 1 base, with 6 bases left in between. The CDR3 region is CASSDQIQETQYF. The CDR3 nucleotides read TGTGCCAGCAGTGATCAGATCCAAGAGACCCAGTACTTC.

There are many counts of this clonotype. The CDR3 DNA sequence: TGTGCCACCAGCAGAGATTTGGGGTCCAACTATGGCTACACCTTC. It is translated as CATSRDLGSNYGYTF. The gene calls are TRBV15 and TRBJ1-2, with D unclear. The CDR3 length is 15 residues. Trimming cost V 0 bases and J 2 bases, with 10 bases left between them. Germline CDR1 LNHNV, CDR2 YYDKDF (reference sequence).

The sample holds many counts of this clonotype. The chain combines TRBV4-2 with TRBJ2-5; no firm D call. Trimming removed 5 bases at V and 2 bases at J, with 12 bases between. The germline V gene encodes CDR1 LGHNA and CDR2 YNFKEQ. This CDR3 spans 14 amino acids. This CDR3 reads CASSYGVEQETQYF. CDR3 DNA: TGTGCCAGCAGCTACGGAGTGGAGCAAGAGACCCAGTACTTC.

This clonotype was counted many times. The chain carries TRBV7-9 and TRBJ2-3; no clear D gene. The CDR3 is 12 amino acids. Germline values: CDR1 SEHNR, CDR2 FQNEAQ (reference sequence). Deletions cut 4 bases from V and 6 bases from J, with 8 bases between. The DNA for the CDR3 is TGTGCCAGCAGCTCCCAGATGGATACGCAGTATTTT. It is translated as CASSSQMDTQYF. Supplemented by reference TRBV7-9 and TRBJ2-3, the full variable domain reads DTGVSQNPRHKITKRGQNVTFRCDPISEHNRLYWYRQTLGQGPEFLTYFQNEAQLEKSRLLSDRFSAERPKGSFSTLEIQRTEQGDSAMYLCASSSQMDTQYFGPGTRLTVL.

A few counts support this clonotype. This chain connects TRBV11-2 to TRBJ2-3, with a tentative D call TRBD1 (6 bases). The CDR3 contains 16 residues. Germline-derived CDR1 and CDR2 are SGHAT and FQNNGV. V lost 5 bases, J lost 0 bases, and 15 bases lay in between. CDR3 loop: CASSPGTFPSTDTQYF. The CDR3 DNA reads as TGTGCCAGCAGCCCCGGGACATTTCCAAGCACAGATACGCAGTATTTT.

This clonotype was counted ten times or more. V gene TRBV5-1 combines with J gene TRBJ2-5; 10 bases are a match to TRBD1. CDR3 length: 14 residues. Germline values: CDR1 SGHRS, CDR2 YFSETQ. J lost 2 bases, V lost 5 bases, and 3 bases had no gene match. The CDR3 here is CASRGTGEQETQYF. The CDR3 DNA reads TGCGCCAGCAGAGGGACAGGGGAACAAGAGACCCAGTACTTC.

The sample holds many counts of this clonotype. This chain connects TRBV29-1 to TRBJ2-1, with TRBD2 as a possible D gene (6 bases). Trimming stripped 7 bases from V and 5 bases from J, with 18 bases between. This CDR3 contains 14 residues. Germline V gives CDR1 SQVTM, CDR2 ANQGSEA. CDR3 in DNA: TGCAGCGGTTATCTTCCGGACTACCACAATGAGCAGTTCTTC. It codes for CSGYLPDYHNEQFF.

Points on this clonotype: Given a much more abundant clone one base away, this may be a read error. Here the CDR3 reads CASSMNPDKETQYF. The CDR3 DNA reads TGTGCCAGTAGTATGAATCCAGACAAAGAGACCCAGTACTTC. The gene calls are TRBV19 and TRBJ2-5; D remains ambiguous. Trimming removed 3 bases from V and 3 bases from J, with 11 bases in between. The CDR3 is 14 amino acids. The germline gives CDR1 LNHDA, CDR2 SQIVND (reference sequence).

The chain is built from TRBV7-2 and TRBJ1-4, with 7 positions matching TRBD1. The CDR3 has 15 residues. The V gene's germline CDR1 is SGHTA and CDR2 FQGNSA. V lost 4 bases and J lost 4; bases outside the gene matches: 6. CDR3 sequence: CASSWPGGSNEKLFF. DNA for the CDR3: TGTGCCAGCAGCTGGCCAGGGGGGAGTAATGAAAAACTGTTTTTT.

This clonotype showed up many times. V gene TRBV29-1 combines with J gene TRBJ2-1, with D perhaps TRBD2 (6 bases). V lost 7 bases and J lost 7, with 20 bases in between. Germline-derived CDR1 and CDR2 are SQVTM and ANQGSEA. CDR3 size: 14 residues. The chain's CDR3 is CSAPTPLAINEQFF. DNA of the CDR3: TGCAGCGCCCCGACCCCACTAGCTATAAATGAGCAGTTCTTC.

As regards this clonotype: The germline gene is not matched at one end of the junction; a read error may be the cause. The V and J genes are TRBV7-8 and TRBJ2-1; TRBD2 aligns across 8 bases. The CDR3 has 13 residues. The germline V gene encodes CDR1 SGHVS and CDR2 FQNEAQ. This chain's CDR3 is CASSPGGYNEQSF. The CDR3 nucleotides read TGTGCCAGCAGCCCGGGGGGGTACAATGAGCAGTCCTTC.

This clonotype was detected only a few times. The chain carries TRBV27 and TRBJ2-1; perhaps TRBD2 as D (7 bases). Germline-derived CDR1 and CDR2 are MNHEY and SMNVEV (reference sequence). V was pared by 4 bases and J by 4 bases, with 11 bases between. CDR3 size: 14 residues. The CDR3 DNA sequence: TGTGCCAGCAGTTGGGGGGGGGCTTACAATGAGCAGTTCTTC. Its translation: CASSWGGAYNEQFF.

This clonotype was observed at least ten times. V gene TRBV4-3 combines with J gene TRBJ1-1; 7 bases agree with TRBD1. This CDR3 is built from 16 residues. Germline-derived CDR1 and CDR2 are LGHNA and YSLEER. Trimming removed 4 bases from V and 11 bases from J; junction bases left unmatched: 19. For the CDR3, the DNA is TGCGCCAGCAGCCCTACTACCCAATCAGGGGGAGGAATGGCTTTCTTT. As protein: CASSPTTQSGGGMAFF.